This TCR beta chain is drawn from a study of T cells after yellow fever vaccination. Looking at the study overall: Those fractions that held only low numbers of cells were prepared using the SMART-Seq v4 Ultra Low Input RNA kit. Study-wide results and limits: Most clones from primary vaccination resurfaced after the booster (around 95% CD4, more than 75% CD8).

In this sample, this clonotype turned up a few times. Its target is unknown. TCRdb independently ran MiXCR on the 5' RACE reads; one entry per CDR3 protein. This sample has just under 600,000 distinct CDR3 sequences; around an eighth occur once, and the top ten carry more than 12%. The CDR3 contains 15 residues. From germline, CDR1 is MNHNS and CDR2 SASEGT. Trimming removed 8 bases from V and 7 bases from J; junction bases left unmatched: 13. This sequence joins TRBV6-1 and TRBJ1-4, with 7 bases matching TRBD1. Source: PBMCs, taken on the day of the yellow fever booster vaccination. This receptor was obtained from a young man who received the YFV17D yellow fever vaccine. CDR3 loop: CASRSPGQLSEKLFF. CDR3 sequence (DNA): TGTGCCAGCCGATCCCCGGGACAGCTAAGTGAAAAACTGTTTTTT.